This T cell receptor beta chain was recorded in a study of blood T cell repertoires in COVID-19 (dated by TCRdb to 2020 to 2022). Some background on the complete study: Collaborator samples came from the United States, Italy and Spain and covered acute and convalescent phases of COVID-19. The prospective study material was composed of cDNA or gDNA derived from T cells, B-cell-depleted T cells, or PBMCs. Subjects who had been exposed to COVID-19, were actively infected with it, or had recovered from it provided the deeply sampled blood TCRbeta repertoires that made up the dataset. The repertoires were released in a freely available public database intended as a resource for research on the immune response to SARS-CoV-2. The samples were drawn from the first 160 participants of the ongoing ImmuneRACE study and from 1,254 subjects provided by 6 global collaborators. Nearly every sample came with metadata listing a de-identified subject ID, COVID-19 status, age in years and sex. Where available, HLA class I and class II types were obtained from metadata supplied by the sample provider rather than from assay-based typing. Study-wide conclusions, independent of this receptor: Clinical and demographic metadata were provided uncurated, with the amount varying by source and participant.

Trimming removed 4 bases from V and 8 bases from J, leaving 19 bases between the germline ends. CDR1 is given as SNHLY and CDR2 as FYNNEI, both from the germline V gene. The CDR3, cysteine through phenylalanine, is 15 amino acids long. Only the CDR3 DNA stays, 45 bases, in frame from base 1. Enrolling through a virtual design, the prospective study's participants ranged in age from roughly 18 to 95 years and lived across 20 to 30 United States geographic areas. In the prospective study, participants were assigned to cohorts based on the clinical history participants reported in a screening survey and a study questionnaire. For ImmuneRACE Cohort 3, a participant was defined as recovered based on two consecutive negative NP/OP PCR tests, clearance by a healthcare professional, or resolution of symptoms. In the prospective study, whole blood, serum and a nasopharyngeal or oropharyngeal swab were collected from each participant by mobile phlebotomists. Over an approximately 2-month period, participants in the prospective study had the option of providing additional blood draws and questionnaires. Prospective study blood samples were shipped either frozen or at room temperature before DNA extraction.

A note on this clone: Its antigen remains unidentified. No much larger clone is present one base from it, and per-base qualities are unavailable.

TCRbeta CDR3 regions were amplified from genomic DNA using the immunoSEQ Assay, a bias-controlled multiplex PCR. In the paper's pipeline: Nucleated cell counts per sample were estimated from amplification of reference gene primers within the assay. To quantify the absolute abundance of each unique TCRbeta CDR3 rearrangement, sequence reads were collapsed and filtered. For each sample, productive Simpson clonality was calculated as the square root of Simpson's diversity index over productive rearrangements. Held by TCRdb, this immuneACCESS table contains in-frame sequences only and omits some clones. Under half of the omission traces to an unresolved V gene where checked; the cause of the rest is unknown. The DNA was the basis for D and trimming; V, J and clone size are from that table. This sample holds about 300,000 clones; 65% to 90% were observed only once. The top ten hold 3.5% to 5% of the sample.

This clonotype was sampled from a man aged 30 to 39 who had recovered from COVID-19. This receptor chain uses TRBV2 and TRBJ2-3; 6 matching bases give a weak D call of TRBD2. Sequencing was carried out using PBMCs or T cells enriched from blood (not recorded which). The CDR3 is CASSGDWGLRGTQYF. The DNA sequence follows: TGTGCCAGCAGTGGGGACTGGGGACTTAGGGGTACGCAGTATTTT.